A selection of T cell receptor beta chains follows, all from one sample in a study of T-cell memory formation after mild COVID-19. One entry per CDR3 protein results from TCRdb running MiXCR on the 5' RACE reads. Among about 190,000 distinct CDR3 sequences listed, around 21% were seen once. Input material: PBMCs or a T cell subset sorted from them (not recorded which). The receptors were sampled from an adult woman who had mild COVID-19 (a few samples of this study predate the infection). Cell type and time point are not known. The CDR3 runs from the conserved cysteine through the conserved F or W. The order of the fields is V gene, CDR3 length, J gene, CDR3 protein.

v_gene: TRBV6-4; len: 14; j_gene: TRBJ1-1; CDR3aa: CASSDGEGGTEAFF
v_gene: TRBV5-1; len: 14; j_gene: TRBJ2-3; CDR3aa: CASSLVGAQDTQYF
v_gene: TRBV12-3/TRBV12-4; len: 16; j_gene: TRBJ2-7; CDR3aa: CASSFQGLVGSYEQYF
v_gene: TRBV7-2; len: 14; j_gene: TRBJ2-5; CDR3aa: CASSDGTSGETQYF
v_gene: TRBV4-1; len: 13; j_gene: TRBJ1-2; CDR3aa: CASSQESGVGYTF
v_gene: TRBV15; len: 14; j_gene: TRBJ1-2; CDR3aa: CATSGDSPPSGYTF
v_gene: TRBV24-1; len: 14; j_gene: TRBJ2-1; CDR3aa: CATGGGGNYNEQFF
v_gene: TRBV24-1; len: 18; j_gene: TRBJ2-3; CDR3aa: CATSGNEGPEVSTDTQYF
v_gene: TRBV10-3; len: 17; j_gene: TRBJ2-3; CDR3aa: CAISEFATGGSTDTQYF
v_gene: TRBV16; len: 20; j_gene: TRBJ2-1; CDR3aa: CASSQSFLAGGPSYYNEQFF
v_gene: TRBV3-1; len: 13; j_gene: TRBJ2-1; CDR3aa: CASSRTGFDEQFF
v_gene: TRBV4-3; len: 15; j_gene: TRBJ2-1; CDR3aa: CASSQDGSRNNEQFF
v_gene: TRBV7-8; len: 13; j_gene: TRBJ2-1; CDR3aa: CASSPSERNEQFF
v_gene: TRBV3-2; len: 15; j_gene: TRBJ1-5; CDR3aa: CASSQDPTSNQPQHF
v_gene: TRBV7-8; len: 21; j_gene: TRBJ2-6; CDR3aa: CASSLESAGYDTSSGANVLTF
v_gene: TRBV24-1; len: 13; j_gene: TRBJ2-1; CDR3aa: CATSHRGGNEQFF
v_gene: TRBV15; len: 13; j_gene: TRBJ1-1; CDR3aa: CATSWSMNTEAFF
v_gene: TRBV7-9; len: 15; j_gene: TRBJ2-7; CDR3aa: CASSFGQGEKYEQYF
v_gene: TRBV6-1; len: 14; j_gene: TRBJ1-1; CDR3aa: CASTQRGKPLEAFF
v_gene: TRBV9; len: 16; j_gene: TRBJ1-2; CDR3aa: CASSPPAGEGIYGYTF
v_gene: TRBV7-9; len: 11; j_gene: TRBJ2-1; CDR3aa: CASSPSYEQFF
v_gene: TRBV4-1; len: 15; j_gene: TRBJ2-1; CDR3aa: CASSQDRTGGTEQFF
v_gene: TRBV4-3; len: 18; j_gene: TRBJ2-7; CDR3aa: CASSQARARDRRSYEQYF
v_gene: TRBV27; len: 16; j_gene: TRBJ2-5; CDR3aa: CASSSTGQGPGETQYF
v_gene: TRBV5-1; len: 16; j_gene: TRBJ2-1; CDR3aa: CASSLGDRASPNEQFF
v_gene: TRBV29-1; len: 15; j_gene: TRBJ2-1; CDR3aa: CSVEHTSGNYNEQFF
v_gene: TRBV24-1; len: 16; j_gene: TRBJ2-1; CDR3aa: CATSELTSGQDNEQFF
v_gene: TRBV6-5; len: 12; j_gene: TRBJ2-2; CDR3aa: CASGAGAGELYF
v_gene: TRBV20-1; len: 12; j_gene: TRBJ1-2; CDR3aa: CSARESYYGYTF
v_gene: TRBV15; len: 19; j_gene: TRBJ2-7; CDR3aa: CATSRDFLRSDTRPYEQYF
v_gene: TRBV27; len: 14; j_gene: TRBJ1-1; CDR3aa: CASTLGGMNTEAFF
v_gene: TRBV30; len: 12; j_gene: TRBJ2-2; CDR3aa: CAWSLRAGELFF
v_gene: TRBV27; len: 13; j_gene: TRBJ2-3; CDR3aa: CASSTDVADTQYF
v_gene: TRBV5-1; len: 15; j_gene: TRBJ2-1; CDR3aa: CASSLAPSGSNEQFF
v_gene: TRBV10-2; len: 11; j_gene: TRBJ1-1; CDR3aa: CATRGGVGAFF
v_gene: TRBV12-3/TRBV12-4; len: 11; j_gene: TRBJ1-1; CDR3aa: CASSLAVKAFF